The 20 T cell receptor beta chains given below trace back to one sample, sequenced in a study of human T cells and chemical hapten exposure. Via MiXCR, TCRdb re-called the RACE reads, giving one row per CDR3 protein. The sample has some 79,000 distinct CDR3 sequences; 10% are singletons. Noted time point: patch test 2, 6 weeks after DPC sensitization. Treatment in this sample: therapeutic diphenylcyclopropenone sensitization with weekly scalp DPC. The sequences come from whole blood, collected in connection with sensitization to the hapten diphenylcyclopropenone (DPC). The receptors shown here come from a woman aged 50 to 60 with alopecia areata. Some clones in this sample may be carry-over from other donors' samples.

This clonotype came up a few times. This rearrangement joins TRBV5-4 to TRBJ1-6; 9 nucleotides match TRBD1. This CDR3 has 14 residues. V lost 6 bases, J lost 10 bases, and 8 bases stayed unmatched. Germline V gene lookup returns CDR1 SGHNT and CDR2 YYREEE (reference sequence). The CDR3 DNA sequence: TGTGCCAGCACGACGACAGGGGGTCGGTCACCCCTCCACTTT. It is translated as CASTTTGGRSPLHF. Filled out from reference TRBV5-4 and TRBJ1-6, the complete variable domain reads ETGVTQSPTHLIKTRGQQVTLRCSSQSGHNTVSWYQQALGQGPQFIFQYYREEENGRGNFPPRFSGLQFPNYSSELNVNALELDDSALYLCASTTTGGRSPLHFGNGTRLTVT.

This chain connects TRBV7-9 to TRBJ2-2; perhaps D is TRBD1 or TRBD2 (5 bases each). CDR1 SEHNR and CDR2 FQNEAQ come from the germline V gene (reference sequence). The V end was cut by 4 bases, the J end by 5 bases, with 8 bases between. The CDR3 is 13 amino acids. This CDR3 reads CASSWDGTGELFF. The CDR3 coding sequence is TGTGCCAGCAGCTGGGACGGGACCGGGGAGCTGTTTTTT.

This clonotype has a count of ten or more. The chain has TRBV3-1 and TRBJ2-7, with TRBD2 as a possible D gene (6 bases). The CDR3 covers 16 residues. Germline-derived CDR1 and CDR2 are LGHDT and YNNKEL (reference sequence). Trimming stripped 1 base from V and 2 bases from J, with 15 bases between. CDR3 coding DNA: TGTGCCAGCAGCCAAGTTGCGGGAATGGCCGCCTACGAGCAGTACTTC. It translates to CASSQVAGMAAYEQYF.

The chain employs TRBV2 and TRBJ2-7, with D possibly being TRBD1 (6 bases). Between the trimmed V and J ends, which lost 1 base and 0 bases, there was a span of 7 bases. The CDR3 is 14 amino acids. Germline CDR1 and CDR2: SNHLY and FYNNEI. The CDR3 loop reads CASSEDRASYEQYF. The CDR3 nucleotides read TGTGCCAGCAGTGAAGACAGGGCCTCCTACGAGCAGTACTTC. Based on the CDR3 plus reference TRBV2 and TRBJ2-7, the full variable domain is EPEVTQTPSHQVTQMGQEVILRCVPISNHLYFYWYRQILGQKVEFLVSFYNNEISEKSEIFDDQFSVERPDGSNFTLKIRSTKLEDSAMYFCASSEDRASYEQYFGPGTRLTVT.

This clonotype showed up just a few times. The rearrangement uses TRBV7-7 and TRBJ2-1, with 8 nucleotides matching TRBD1. This CDR3 comprises 16 residues. The germline CDR1 and CDR2 sequences are SSHAT and FNYEAQ (reference sequence). The trim removed 5 bases at V and 0 bases at J, leaving 6 bases unmatched. CDR3 amino acids: CASSTGQDPSYNEQFF. In DNA, the CDR3 is TGTGCCAGCAGCACGGGACAGGACCCCTCCTACAATGAGCAGTTCTTC.

This clonotype was seen at least ten times. The chain links TRBV29-1 to TRBJ1-1, with D unclear. The ends were cut back, 7 bases at V and 7 bases at J, with 19 bases in the middle. The germline gives CDR1 SQVTM, CDR2 ANQGSEA. The CDR3 is made up of 13 amino acids. CDR3: CSARGSLVIEAFF. The CDR3 nucleotides read TGCAGCGCCCGCGGTAGTTTGGTAATTGAAGCTTTCTTT.

V gene TRBV6-5 combines with J gene TRBJ2-1, with 10 bases that match TRBD2. The V gene end was trimmed by 6 bases and the J gene end by 5 bases; junction bases not matched to a gene: 7. There are 15 residues in the CDR3. Germline V gene sequence: CDR1 MNHEY, CDR2 SVGAGI. The CDR3 region is CASRRLAGQNNEQFF. CDR3 DNA sequence: TGTGCCAGCAGACGACTAGCGGGCCAAAACAATGAGCAGTTCTTC.

This clonotype was recorded many times. The chain links TRBV12-3 or TRBV12-4 to TRBJ2-4; D is ambiguous. Trimming left V 6 bases short and J 0 bases short, with 12 bases between. The CDR3 consists of 15 residues. The CDR3 protein is CASSPNPSAKNIQYF. DNA of the CDR3: TGTGCCAGCAGCCCGAATCCTTCAGCCAAAAACATTCAGTACTTC.

This clonotype has a handful of counts. The rearrangement uses TRBV3-1 and TRBJ2-2; TRBD1 aligns across 7 bases. The CDR3 runs 15 residues. Trimming took 5 bases from V and 7 from J; bases not matched to a gene: 10. Germline assignment: CDR1 LGHDT and CDR2 YNNKEL (reference sequence). This chain's CDR3 is CASSYITGAVGELFF. DNA of the CDR3: TGTGCCAGCAGCTATATCACAGGGGCGGTCGGGGAGCTGTTTTTT.

This clonotype was observed a few times. The chain carries TRBV20-1 and TRBJ2-5; 13 positions match TRBD2. The CDR3 spans 16 residues. With 0 bases clipped from V and 3 bases from J, the junction kept 4 bases outside the gene matches. The germline CDR1 and CDR2 sequences are DFQATT and SNEGSKA (reference sequence). The CDR3 loop reads CSARDLTSGGEETQYF. The CDR3 DNA reads as TGCAGTGCTAGAGATTTAACTAGCGGGGGGGAAGAGACCCAGTACTTC.

This clonotype was picked up a small number of times. The chain has TRBV2 and TRBJ1-5; D is ambiguous. Germline CDR1 and CDR2: SNHLY and FYNNEI. The CDR3 runs 15 residues. V was shortened by 9 bases and J by 4 bases, with 19 bases between the two germline ends. CDR3 coding DNA: TGTGCCAGTCAGAGGGAAGATGCCTCTAATCAGCCCCAGCATTTT. Translated: CASQREDASNQPQHF. The full variable domain, rest sourced from reference TRBV2 and TRBJ1-5, is EPEVTQTPSHQVTQMGQEVILRCVPISNHLYFYWYRQILGQKVEFLVSFYNNEISEKSEIFDDQFSVERPDGSNFTLKIRSTKLEDSAMYFCASQREDASNQPQHFGDGTRLSIL.

The V gene is TRBV12-3 or TRBV12-4, the J gene TRBJ1-1; possible D gene TRBD1, 5 bases. Trimming shortened V by 2 bases and J by 8 bases, and 9 bases separated the two germline ends. CDR3 length: 12 residues. CDR3 in amino acids: CASSLSRVEAFF. CDR3 in DNA: TGTGCCAGCAGTTTAAGCAGGGTAGAAGCTTTCTTT.

The chain joins TRBV3-1 to TRBJ2-3; maybe TRBD2 (6 bases). The CDR3 spans 15 residues. Germline loops: CDR1 LGHDT, CDR2 YNNKEL (reference sequence). Trimming stripped 4 bases from V and 0 bases from J, with 11 bases between. The CDR3 DNA is TGTGCCAGCAGCCGCGGCGGGACCAGCACAGATACGCAGTATTTT. Translated: CASSRGGTSTDTQYF.

The sample holds many counts of this clonotype. The J gene is TRBJ2-2, the V gene TRBV27; D tentatively reads TRBD1 or TRBD2 (5 bases each). CDR1 and CDR2 from the germline V gene are MNHEY and SMNVEV (reference sequence). The CDR3 is 16 residues long. Trimming shortened V by 5 bases and J by 6 bases, and 19 bases separated the two germline ends. CDR3 nucleotides: TGTGCCAGCAGTCCCTCCGGGGCAATTCGACCCGGGGAGCTGTTTTTT. Translating it yields CASSPSGAIRPGELFF.

This clonotype was recorded many times. This sequence joins TRBV9 and TRBJ2-1; D may be TRBD2 (5 bases). The length of the CDR3 is 15 residues. Trimming took 0 bases from V and 8 from J, leaving 15 bases between them. Per the germline V gene, CDR1 is SGDLS and CDR2 is YYNGEE. The CDR3 nucleotides read TGTGCCAGCAGCGTAGCTCGGGGTAGCTTCGATGAGCAGTTCTTC. It yields the protein CASSVARGSFDEQFF. The whole variable domain, filled in from reference TRBV9 and TRBJ2-1, reads DSGVTQTPKHLITATGQRVTLRCSPRSGDLSVYWYQQSLDQGLQFLIQYYNGEERAKGNILERFSAQQFPDLHSELNLSSLELGDSALYFCASSVARGSFDEQFFGPGTRLTVL.

The genes are TRBV12-2 and TRBJ1-5. TRBV12-2 is listed as a pseudogene. This CDR3 comprises 19 residues. The CDR3 coding sequence is TGTGCAAGTCGCTTCTTACGCGTGGCAACAGCTGTGTTAAATCAGCCCCAGCATTTT. Its protein product is CASRFLRVATAVLNQPQHF.

Details on this clonotype: A single base separates this from a much larger clone, so it may be a read error. The rearrangement uses TRBV24-1 and TRBJ2-1; D not certain. This CDR3 has 16 amino acids. The germline V gene has CDR1 KGHDR and CDR2 SFDVKD. Trimming stripped 2 bases from V and 1 base from J, with 11 bases between. CDR3 bases: TGTGCCACCAGTGATTCCGTAACGGAATCCTACAATGAGCAGTTCTTC. Its translation: CATSDSVTESYNEQFF.

This chain uses TRBV6-5 with TRBJ2-7, with 7 bases fitting TRBD2. The CDR3 is 15 amino acids. Per germline, CDR1 MNHEY and CDR2 SVGAGI. V shed 0 bases, J shed 5 bases, and the junction held 7 bases outside the gene matches. CDR3 amino acids: CASSYSSSGGDEQYF. In DNA, the CDR3 is TGTGCCAGCAGTTACTCATCTAGCGGTGGGGACGAGCAGTACTTC.

This clonotype was recorded many times. The rearrangement uses TRBV20-1 and TRBJ2-1; 8 nucleotides align to TRBD2. Germline assignment: CDR1 DFQATT and CDR2 SNEGSKA (reference sequence). The CDR3 runs 14 residues. V shed 7 bases and J 2 bases; nucleotides not matched to a gene: 7. The CDR3 is CSDQRETTYNEQFF. CDR3 sequence (DNA): TGCAGTGATCAGCGGGAGACGACCTACAATGAGCAGTTCTTC.

Ten or more counts support this clonotype. A junction end diverges from the germline sequence, so it may reflect a read error. The chain couples TRBV11-2 to TRBJ2-1; D is unclear. The length of the CDR3 is 12 residues. The germline V gene has CDR1 SGHAT and CDR2 FQNNGV. This CDR3 is CASSPPGPRPVF. The CDR3 DNA follows: TGTGCCAGCAGCCCCCCCGGGCCACGGCCGGTCTTC.